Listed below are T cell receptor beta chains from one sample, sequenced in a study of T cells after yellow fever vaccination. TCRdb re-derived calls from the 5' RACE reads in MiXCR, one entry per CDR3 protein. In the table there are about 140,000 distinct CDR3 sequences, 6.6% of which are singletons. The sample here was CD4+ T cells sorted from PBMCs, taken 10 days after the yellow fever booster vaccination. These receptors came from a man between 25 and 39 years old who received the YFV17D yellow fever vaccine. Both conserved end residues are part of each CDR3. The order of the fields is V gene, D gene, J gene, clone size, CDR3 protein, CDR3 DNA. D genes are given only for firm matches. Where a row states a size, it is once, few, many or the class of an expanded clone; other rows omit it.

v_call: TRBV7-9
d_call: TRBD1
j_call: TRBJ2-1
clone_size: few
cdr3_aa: CASSPDRENYNEQFF
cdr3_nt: TGTGCCAGCAGCCCGGACAGGGAGAACTACAATGAGCAGTTCTTC

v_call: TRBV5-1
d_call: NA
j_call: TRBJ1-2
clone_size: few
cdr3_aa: CASSMDSYGYTF
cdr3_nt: TGCGCCAGCAGTATGGACAGCTATGGCTACACCTTC

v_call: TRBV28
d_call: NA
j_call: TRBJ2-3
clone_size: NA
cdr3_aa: CASSLGLGVDTQYF
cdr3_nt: TGTGCCAGCAGTTTGGGCCTGGGAGTTGATACGCAGTATTTT

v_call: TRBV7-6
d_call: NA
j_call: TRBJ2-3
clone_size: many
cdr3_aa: CASSLGPLGPDTQYF
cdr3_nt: TGTGCCAGCAGCTTAGGCCCGCTAGGGCCAGATACGCAGTATTTT

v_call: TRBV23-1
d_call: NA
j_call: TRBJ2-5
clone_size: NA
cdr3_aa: CASSQNDDGETQYF
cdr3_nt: TGCGCCAGCAGTCAAAACGACGACGGGGAGACCCAGTACTTC

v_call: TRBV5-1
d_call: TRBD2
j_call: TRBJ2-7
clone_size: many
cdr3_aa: CASSSTSGRAYEQYF
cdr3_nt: TGCGCCAGCAGCTCGACCAGCGGGAGGGCCTACGAGCAGTACTTC

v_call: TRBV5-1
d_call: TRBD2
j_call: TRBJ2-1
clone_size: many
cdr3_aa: CASSSRPGLAGGPPSRGEQFF
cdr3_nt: TGCGCCAGCAGCTCCCGCCCAGGACTAGCGGGAGGGCCTCCCTCGCGCGGTGAGCAGTTCTTC

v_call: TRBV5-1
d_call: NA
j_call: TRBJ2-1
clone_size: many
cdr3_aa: CASSLMLNVDEQFF
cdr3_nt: TGCGCCAGCAGCTTGATGCTGAACGTCGATGAGCAGTTCTTC

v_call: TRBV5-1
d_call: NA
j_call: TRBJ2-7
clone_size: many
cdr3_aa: CASSISGGRYEQYF
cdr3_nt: TGCGCCAGCTCTATTAGTGGGGGCAGGTACGAGCAGTACTTC

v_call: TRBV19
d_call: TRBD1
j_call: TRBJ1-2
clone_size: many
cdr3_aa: CASTSGGTGWYGYTF
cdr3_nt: TGTGCCAGTACCTCAGGCGGGACAGGGTGGTATGGCTACACCTTC

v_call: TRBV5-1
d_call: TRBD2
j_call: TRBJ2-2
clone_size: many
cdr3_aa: CASSLGAGGPGELFF
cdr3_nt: TGCGCCAGCAGCTTGGGAGCGGGAGGACCCGGGGAGCTGTTTTTT

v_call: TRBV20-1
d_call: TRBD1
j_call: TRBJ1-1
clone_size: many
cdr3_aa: CSAREGTVLHGVAFF
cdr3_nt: TGCAGTGCTAGAGAAGGGACAGTCCTACACGGGGTAGCTTTCTTT

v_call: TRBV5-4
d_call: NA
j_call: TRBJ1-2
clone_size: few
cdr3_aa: CASSLAGNNYGYTF
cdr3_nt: TGTGCCAGCAGCTTAGCGGGAAATAACTATGGCTACACCTTC

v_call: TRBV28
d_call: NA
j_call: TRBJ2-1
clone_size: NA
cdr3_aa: CASSFRTAGGNEQFF
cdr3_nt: TGTGCCAGCAGTTTCCGGACAGCTGGCGGGAATGAGCAGTTCTTC

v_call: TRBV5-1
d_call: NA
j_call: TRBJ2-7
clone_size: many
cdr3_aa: CASSLGHPLGEQYF
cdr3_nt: TGCGCCAGCAGCTTGGGACACCCGCTGGGCGAGCAGTACTTC

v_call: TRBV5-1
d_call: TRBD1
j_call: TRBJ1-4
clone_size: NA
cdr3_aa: CASSLRGQTATNEKLFF
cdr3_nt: TGCGCCAGCAGCTTGAGGGGACAGACAGCAACTAATGAAAAACTGTTTTTT

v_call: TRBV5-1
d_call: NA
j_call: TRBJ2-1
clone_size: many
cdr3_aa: CASSSLGAYNEQFF
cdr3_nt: TGCGCCAGCAGCTCCTTGGGAGCCTACAATGAGCAGTTCTTC

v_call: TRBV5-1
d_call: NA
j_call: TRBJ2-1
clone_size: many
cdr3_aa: CASSRARNEQFF
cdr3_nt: TGCGCCAGCAGCAGGGCCAGGAATGAGCAGTTCTTC

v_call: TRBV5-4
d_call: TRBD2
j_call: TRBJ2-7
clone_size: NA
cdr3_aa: CASSLGAGTTIYEQYF
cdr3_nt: TGTGCCAGCAGCTTAGGGGCCGGGACTACCATATACGAGCAGTACTTC

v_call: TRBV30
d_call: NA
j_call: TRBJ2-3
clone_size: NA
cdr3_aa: CAWSVRLWRTDTQYF
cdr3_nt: TGTGCCTGGAGTGTACGGCTCTGGAGAACAGATACGCAGTATTTT

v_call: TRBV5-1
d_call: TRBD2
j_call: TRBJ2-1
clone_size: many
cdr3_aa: CASSFIREAYNEQFF
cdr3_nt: TGCGCCAGCAGCTTTATACGGGAGGCATACAATGAGCAGTTCTTC

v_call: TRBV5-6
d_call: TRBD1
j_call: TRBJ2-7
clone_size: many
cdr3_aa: CASSPPNTGDEQYF
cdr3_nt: TGTGCCAGCAGCCCCCCAAACACAGGGGACGAGCAGTACTTC

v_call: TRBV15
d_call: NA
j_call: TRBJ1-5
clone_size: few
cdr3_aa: CATSRDGQENQPQHF
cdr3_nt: TGTGCCACCAGCAGAGATGGGCAGGAGAATCAGCCCCAGCATTTT

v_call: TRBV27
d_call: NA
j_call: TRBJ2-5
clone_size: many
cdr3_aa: CASRPRRTQSQETQYF
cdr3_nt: TGTGCCAGCAGACCTAGACGGACCCAGTCCCAAGAGACCCAGTACTTC

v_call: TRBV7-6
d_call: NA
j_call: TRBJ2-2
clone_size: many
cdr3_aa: CASSLVRAGELFF
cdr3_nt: TGTGCCAGCAGCTTAGTTCGAGCCGGGGAGCTGTTTTTT

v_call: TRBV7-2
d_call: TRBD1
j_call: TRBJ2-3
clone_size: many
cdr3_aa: CASRGQTTDTQYF
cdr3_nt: TGTGCCAGCAGGGGACAGACCACAGATACGCAGTATTTT

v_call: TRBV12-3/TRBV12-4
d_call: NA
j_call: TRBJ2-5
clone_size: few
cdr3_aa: CASSHGGRQETQYF
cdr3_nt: TGTGCCAGCAGTCACGGGGGACGGCAAGAGACCCAGTACTTC

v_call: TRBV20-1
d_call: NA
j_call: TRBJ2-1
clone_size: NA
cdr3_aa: CSAGARGGISNEQFF
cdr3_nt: TGCAGTGCGGGGGCTCGGGGCGGGATATCAAATGAGCAGTTCTTC

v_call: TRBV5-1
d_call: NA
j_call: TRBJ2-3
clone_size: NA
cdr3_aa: CASSLALGTLSTDTQYF
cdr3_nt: TGCGCCAGCAGCTTGGCCCTCGGGACCCTTAGCACAGATACGCAGTATTTT

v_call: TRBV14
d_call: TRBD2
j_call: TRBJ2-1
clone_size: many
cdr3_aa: CASSQVRTGGLNEQFF
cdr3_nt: TGTGCCAGCAGCCAAGTAAGGACGGGAGGCCTCAATGAGCAGTTCTTC

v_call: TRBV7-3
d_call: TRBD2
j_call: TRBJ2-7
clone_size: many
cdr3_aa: CASSLTTSGLREQYF
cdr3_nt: TGTGCCAGCAGCTTAACCACTAGCGGGCTACGTGAGCAGTACTTC

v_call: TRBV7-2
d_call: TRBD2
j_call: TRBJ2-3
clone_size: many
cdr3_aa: CASSFLAGGFTDTQYF
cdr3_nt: TGTGCCAGCAGCTTCCTAGCGGGAGGATTCACAGATACGCAGTATTTT

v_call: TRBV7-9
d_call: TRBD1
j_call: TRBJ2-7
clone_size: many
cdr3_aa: CASTRTGKGEQYF
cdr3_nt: TGTGCCAGCACCAGGACAGGGAAAGGCGAGCAGTACTTC

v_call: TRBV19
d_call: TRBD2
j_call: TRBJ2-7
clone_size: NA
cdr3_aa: CASSWGLAANYEQYF
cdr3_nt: TGTGCCAGTAGTTGGGGACTAGCGGCTAACTACGAGCAGTACTTC

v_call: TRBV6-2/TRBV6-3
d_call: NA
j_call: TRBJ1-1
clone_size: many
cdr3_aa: CASSYSVRKNTEAFF
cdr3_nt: TGTGCCAGCAGTTACTCCGTCAGAAAGAACACTGAAGCTTTCTTT

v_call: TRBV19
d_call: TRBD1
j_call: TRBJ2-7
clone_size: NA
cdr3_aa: CASSKGQGSYEQYF
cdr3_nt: TGTGCCAGTAGTAAGGGACAGGGGTCCTACGAGCAGTACTTC

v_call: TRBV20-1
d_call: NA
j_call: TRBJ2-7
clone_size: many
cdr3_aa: CSARPPGYSSYEQYF
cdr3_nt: TGCAGTGCTAGACCACCCGGCTACAGCTCCTACGAGCAGTACTTC

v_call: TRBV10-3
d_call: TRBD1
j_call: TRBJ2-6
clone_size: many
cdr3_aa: CAINHSGTDGSGANVLTF
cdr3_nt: TGTGCCATCAATCATTCTGGGACAGACGGCTCTGGGGCCAACGTCCTGACTTTC

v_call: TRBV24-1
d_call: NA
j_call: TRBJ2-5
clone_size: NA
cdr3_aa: CATSDDKVDQETQYF
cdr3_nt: TGTGCCACCAGTGACGACAAGGTCGATCAAGAGACCCAGTACTTC

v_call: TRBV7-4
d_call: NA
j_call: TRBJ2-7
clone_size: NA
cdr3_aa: CASSLDGVEYF
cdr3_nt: TGTGCCAGCAGCTTAGATGGGGTCGAGTACTTC

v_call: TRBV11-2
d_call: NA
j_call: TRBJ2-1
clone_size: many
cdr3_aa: CASSLRGNFNEQFF
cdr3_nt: TGTGCCAGCAGCTTAAGGGGGAATTTCAATGAGCAGTTCTTC

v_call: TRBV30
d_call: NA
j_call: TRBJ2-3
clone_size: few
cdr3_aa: CAWSVQTTDTQYF
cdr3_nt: TGTGCCTGGAGTGTACAGACCACAGATACGCAGTATTTT

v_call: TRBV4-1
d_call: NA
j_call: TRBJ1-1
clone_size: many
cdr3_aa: CASAAPSMNTEAFF
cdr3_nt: TGCGCCAGCGCCGCGCCGTCGATGAACACTGAAGCTTTCTTT

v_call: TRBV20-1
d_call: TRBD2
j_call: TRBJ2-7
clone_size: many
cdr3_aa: CSASGRAGYEQYF
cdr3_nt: TGCAGTGCTAGCGGGAGGGCCGGTTACGAGCAGTACTTC

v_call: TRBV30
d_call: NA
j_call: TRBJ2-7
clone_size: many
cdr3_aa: CAWRGWYDEQYF
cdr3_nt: TGTGCCTGGAGGGGGTGGTACGACGAGCAGTACTTC

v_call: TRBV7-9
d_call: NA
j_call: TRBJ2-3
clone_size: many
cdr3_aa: CASSLAGFHTQYF
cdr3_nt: TGTGCCAGCAGCTTAGCGGGGTTCCATACGCAGTATTTT

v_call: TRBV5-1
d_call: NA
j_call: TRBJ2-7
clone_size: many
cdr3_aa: CASSLAPQTGATYEQYF
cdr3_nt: TGCGCCAGCAGCTTGGCTCCCCAAACGGGGGCTACCTACGAGCAGTACTTC

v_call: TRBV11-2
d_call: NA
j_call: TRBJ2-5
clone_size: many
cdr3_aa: CASSLSSAAPPARETQYF
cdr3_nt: TGTGCCAGCAGCTTATCTTCAGCGGCCCCTCCTGCTCGGGAGACCCAGTACTTC

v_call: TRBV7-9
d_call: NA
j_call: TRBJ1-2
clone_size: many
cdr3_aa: CASSPRGGSGGYTF
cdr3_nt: TGTGCCAGCAGCCCCCGGGGTGGTAGCGGCGGCTACACCTTC

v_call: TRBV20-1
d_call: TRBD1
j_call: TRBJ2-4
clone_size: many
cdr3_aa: CSARVGYRTGKNIQYF
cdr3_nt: TGCAGTGCTAGAGTGGGATATCGGACAGGCAAAAACATTCAGTACTTC

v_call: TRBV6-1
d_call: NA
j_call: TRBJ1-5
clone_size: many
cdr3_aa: CASSQTPPGSQPQHF
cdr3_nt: TGTGCCAGCAGCCAGACACCCCCGGGGTCTCAGCCCCAGCATTTT

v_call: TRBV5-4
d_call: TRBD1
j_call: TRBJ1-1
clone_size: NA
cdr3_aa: CASSTGTGLDSVNTEAFF
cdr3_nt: TGTGCCAGCAGCACCGGGACAGGGTTGGATTCGGTGAACACTGAAGCTTTCTTT

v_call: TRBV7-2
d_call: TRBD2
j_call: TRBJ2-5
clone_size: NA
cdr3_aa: CASSAGLAGQETQYF
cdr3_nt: TGTGCCAGCAGCGCCGGACTAGCGGGCCAAGAGACCCAGTACTTC